Described below is a single T cell receptor (beta chain) sequence and its context. Its antigen is undetermined. The protocol was immunoSEQ multiplex PCR, while the TCRdb copy is restricted to in-frame clones and leaves out a portion. The sample records 90,000 or so clones, more than 75% being singletons. Per germline, CDR1 MNHNY and CDR2 SVGAGI (reference sequence). CDR3 length: 12 residues. V was clipped by 2 bases and J by 6 bases, with 6 bases between them. This entry is derived from a study of OX40 agonist ivuxolimab in advanced cancers. Overall study findings and caveats: Some nonresponders likewise displayed low normalized T-cell clonal expansion. The investigators did not determine what antigen specificity the expanded peripheral T cells had.

This TCR was sampled from an adult with an advanced solid tumor such as melanoma, head and neck, liver or kidney cancer. The rearrangement joins TRBV6-6 to TRBJ2-3; no reliable D call. Sequencing was performed on CD4+ or CD8+ T cells sorted from blood, taken in a trial of the OX40 agonist ivuxolimab. The CDR3 spells CASSYLGDTQYF. CDR3 sequence (DNA): TGTGCCAGCAGTTACCTTGGGGATACGCAGTATTTT.